The 9 T cell receptor beta chains below come from one sample, sequenced in a study of T cell responses to AZD1222 COVID-19 vaccine. TCRdb's table, derived via immunoSEQ multiplex PCR, lists solely in-frame clones and lacks some. This sample has approximately 140,000 clones, with around nine tenths found just once. This sample comprised peripheral blood, obtained 28 days after the second AZD1222 dose. These receptors came from an adult who received the AZD1222 COVID-19 vaccine.

CDR3 protein: CASSSGQYAYEQYF. The CDR3 DNA is TGTGCCAGCAGCTCCGGACAGTACGCCTACGAGCAGTACTTC. This chain connects TRBV7-2 to TRBJ2-7, with D possibly TRBD1 on 6 matching bases. CDR3 length equals 14 residues. The germline V gene has CDR1 SGHTA and CDR2 FQGNSA. Between the trimmed V and J ends, which lost 4 bases and 2 bases, there was a span of 12 bases.

This clone appeared a few times. The chain couples TRBV5-4 to TRBJ1-5; 7 bases align to TRBD1. J was trimmed by 4 bases and V by 10 bases; bases with no gene match: 11. Germline-derived CDR1 and CDR2 are SGHNT and YYREEE (reference sequence). This CDR3 is built from 14 residues. In DNA form, the CDR3 reads TGTGCCTACTTAACCCCAGGGGGAAATCAGCCCCAGCATTTT. Its protein product is CAYLTPGGNQPQHF.

This chain links TRBV5-5 with TRBJ1-6; a possible D gene is TRBD1 (6 bases). The CDR3 spans 15 residues. Looked up from germline, CDR1 is SGHKS and CDR2 is YYEKEE (reference sequence). Trimming cost V 3 bases and J 9 bases, with 16 bases left between them. This CDR3 reads CASSSLDLTGSPLHF. The CDR3, as DNA: TGTGCCAGCAGCTCCCTCGACCTGACAGGTTCACCCCTCCACTTT.

This sequence joins TRBV7-2 and TRBJ2-3; 11 nucleotides match TRBD2. V shed 5 bases, J shed 2 bases, and the junction held 6 bases outside the gene matches. CDR1 is SGHTA, CDR2 FQGNSA, per germline. The CDR3 spans 16 residues. The chain's CDR3 is CASSQRLAGITDTQYF. CDR3 coding DNA: TGTGCCAGCAGCCAAAGACTAGCGGGGATCACAGATACGCAGTATTTT.

The table lists this clone with a count of one. V usage is TRBV6-2 or TRBV6-3 and J usage is TRBJ1-2; D remains unclear. The CDR3 spans 11 residues. Trimming pared 0 bases from V and 8 bases from J, leaving 4 bases between. Germline V CDR1 and CDR2: MNHEY, SVGEGT. Here the CDR3 reads CASSYSDGYTF. CDR3 DNA: TGTGCCAGCAGTTACTCAGACGGCTACACCTTC.

The V call is TRBV6-5, the J call TRBJ1-3; D uncertain. Germline loops: CDR1 MNHEY, CDR2 SVGAGI. This CDR3 has 14 amino acids. V was cut by 2 bases and J by 4 bases, with 9 bases left in between. CDR3 sequence reads: CASSYGVSGNTIYF. As DNA, the CDR3 is TGTGCCAGCAGTTACGGGGTTAGCGGAAACACCATATATTTT.

The chain has TRBV29-1 and TRBJ1-5; D unresolved. Trimming stripped 4 bases from V and 0 bases from J, with 4 bases between. The CDR3 loop spans 12 amino acids. CDR1 and CDR2 from the germline V gene are SQVTM and ANQGSEA. In DNA form, the CDR3 reads TGCAGCGTTGGGGGTAGCAATCAGCCCCAGCATTTT. Its translation: CSVGGSNQPQHF.

CDR3 residues: CATSRGANTGELFF. For the CDR3, the DNA is TGTGCCACCAGCAGAGGCGCGAACACCGGGGAGCTGTTTTTT. The V and J genes are TRBV15 and TRBJ2-2; D ambiguous. V lost 1 base to trimming and J lost 0 bases, with 3 bases between them. Germline CDR1 reads LNHNV; CDR2 reads YYDKDF (reference sequence). There are 14 residues in the CDR3. The entire variable domain, with the rest obtained from reference TRBV15 and TRBJ2-2, is as follows: DAMVIQNPRYQVTQFGKPVTLSCSQTLNHNVMYWYQQKSSQAPKLLFHYYDKDFNNEADTPDNFQSRRPNTSFCFLDIRSPGLGDTAMYLCATSRGANTGELFFGEGSRLTVL.

This chain connects TRBV5-1 to TRBJ2-7; 8 nucleotides align to TRBD1. The CDR3 runs 13 residues. The germline V gene encodes CDR1 SGHRS and CDR2 YFSETQ. J was trimmed by 5 bases and V by 10 bases; bases with no gene match: 11. The CDR3 reads CASARQGSDEQYF. CDR3 bases: TGCGCCTCGGCACGACAGGGGAGCGACGAGCAGTACTTC.